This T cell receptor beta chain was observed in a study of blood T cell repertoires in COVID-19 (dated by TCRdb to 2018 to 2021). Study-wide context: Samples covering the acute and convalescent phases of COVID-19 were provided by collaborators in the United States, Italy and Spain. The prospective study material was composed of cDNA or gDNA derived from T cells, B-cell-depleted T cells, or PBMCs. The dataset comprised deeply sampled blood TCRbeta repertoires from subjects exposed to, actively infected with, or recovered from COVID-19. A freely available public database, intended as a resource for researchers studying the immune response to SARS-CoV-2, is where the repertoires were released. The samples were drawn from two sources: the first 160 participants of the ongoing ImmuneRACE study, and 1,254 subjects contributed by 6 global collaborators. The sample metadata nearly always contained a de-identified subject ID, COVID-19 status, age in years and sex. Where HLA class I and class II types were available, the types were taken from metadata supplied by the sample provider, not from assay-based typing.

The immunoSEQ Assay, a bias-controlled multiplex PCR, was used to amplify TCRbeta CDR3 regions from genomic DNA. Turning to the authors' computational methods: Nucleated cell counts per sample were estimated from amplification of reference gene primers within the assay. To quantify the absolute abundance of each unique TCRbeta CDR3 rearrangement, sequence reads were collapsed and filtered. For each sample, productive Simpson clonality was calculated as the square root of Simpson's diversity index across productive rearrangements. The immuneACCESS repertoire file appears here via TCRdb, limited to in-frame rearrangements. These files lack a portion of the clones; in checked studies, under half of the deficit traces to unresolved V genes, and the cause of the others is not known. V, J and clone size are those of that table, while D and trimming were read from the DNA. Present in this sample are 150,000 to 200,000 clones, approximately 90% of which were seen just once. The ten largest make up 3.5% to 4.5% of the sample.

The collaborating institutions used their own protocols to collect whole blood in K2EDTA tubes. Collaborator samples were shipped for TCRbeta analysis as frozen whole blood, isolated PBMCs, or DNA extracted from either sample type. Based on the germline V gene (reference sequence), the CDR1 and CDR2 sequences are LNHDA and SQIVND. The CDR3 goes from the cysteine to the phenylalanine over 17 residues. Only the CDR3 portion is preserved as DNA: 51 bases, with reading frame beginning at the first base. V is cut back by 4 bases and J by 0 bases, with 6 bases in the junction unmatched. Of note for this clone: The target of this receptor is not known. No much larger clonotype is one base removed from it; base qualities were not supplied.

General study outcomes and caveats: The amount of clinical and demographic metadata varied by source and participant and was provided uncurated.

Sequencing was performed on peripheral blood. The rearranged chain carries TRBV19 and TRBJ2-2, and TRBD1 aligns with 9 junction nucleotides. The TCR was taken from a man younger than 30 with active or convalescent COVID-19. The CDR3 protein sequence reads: CASSSPGQGSNTGELFF. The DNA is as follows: TGTGCCAGTAGTAGCCCGGGACAGGGCTCGAACACCGGGGAGCTGTTTTTT.